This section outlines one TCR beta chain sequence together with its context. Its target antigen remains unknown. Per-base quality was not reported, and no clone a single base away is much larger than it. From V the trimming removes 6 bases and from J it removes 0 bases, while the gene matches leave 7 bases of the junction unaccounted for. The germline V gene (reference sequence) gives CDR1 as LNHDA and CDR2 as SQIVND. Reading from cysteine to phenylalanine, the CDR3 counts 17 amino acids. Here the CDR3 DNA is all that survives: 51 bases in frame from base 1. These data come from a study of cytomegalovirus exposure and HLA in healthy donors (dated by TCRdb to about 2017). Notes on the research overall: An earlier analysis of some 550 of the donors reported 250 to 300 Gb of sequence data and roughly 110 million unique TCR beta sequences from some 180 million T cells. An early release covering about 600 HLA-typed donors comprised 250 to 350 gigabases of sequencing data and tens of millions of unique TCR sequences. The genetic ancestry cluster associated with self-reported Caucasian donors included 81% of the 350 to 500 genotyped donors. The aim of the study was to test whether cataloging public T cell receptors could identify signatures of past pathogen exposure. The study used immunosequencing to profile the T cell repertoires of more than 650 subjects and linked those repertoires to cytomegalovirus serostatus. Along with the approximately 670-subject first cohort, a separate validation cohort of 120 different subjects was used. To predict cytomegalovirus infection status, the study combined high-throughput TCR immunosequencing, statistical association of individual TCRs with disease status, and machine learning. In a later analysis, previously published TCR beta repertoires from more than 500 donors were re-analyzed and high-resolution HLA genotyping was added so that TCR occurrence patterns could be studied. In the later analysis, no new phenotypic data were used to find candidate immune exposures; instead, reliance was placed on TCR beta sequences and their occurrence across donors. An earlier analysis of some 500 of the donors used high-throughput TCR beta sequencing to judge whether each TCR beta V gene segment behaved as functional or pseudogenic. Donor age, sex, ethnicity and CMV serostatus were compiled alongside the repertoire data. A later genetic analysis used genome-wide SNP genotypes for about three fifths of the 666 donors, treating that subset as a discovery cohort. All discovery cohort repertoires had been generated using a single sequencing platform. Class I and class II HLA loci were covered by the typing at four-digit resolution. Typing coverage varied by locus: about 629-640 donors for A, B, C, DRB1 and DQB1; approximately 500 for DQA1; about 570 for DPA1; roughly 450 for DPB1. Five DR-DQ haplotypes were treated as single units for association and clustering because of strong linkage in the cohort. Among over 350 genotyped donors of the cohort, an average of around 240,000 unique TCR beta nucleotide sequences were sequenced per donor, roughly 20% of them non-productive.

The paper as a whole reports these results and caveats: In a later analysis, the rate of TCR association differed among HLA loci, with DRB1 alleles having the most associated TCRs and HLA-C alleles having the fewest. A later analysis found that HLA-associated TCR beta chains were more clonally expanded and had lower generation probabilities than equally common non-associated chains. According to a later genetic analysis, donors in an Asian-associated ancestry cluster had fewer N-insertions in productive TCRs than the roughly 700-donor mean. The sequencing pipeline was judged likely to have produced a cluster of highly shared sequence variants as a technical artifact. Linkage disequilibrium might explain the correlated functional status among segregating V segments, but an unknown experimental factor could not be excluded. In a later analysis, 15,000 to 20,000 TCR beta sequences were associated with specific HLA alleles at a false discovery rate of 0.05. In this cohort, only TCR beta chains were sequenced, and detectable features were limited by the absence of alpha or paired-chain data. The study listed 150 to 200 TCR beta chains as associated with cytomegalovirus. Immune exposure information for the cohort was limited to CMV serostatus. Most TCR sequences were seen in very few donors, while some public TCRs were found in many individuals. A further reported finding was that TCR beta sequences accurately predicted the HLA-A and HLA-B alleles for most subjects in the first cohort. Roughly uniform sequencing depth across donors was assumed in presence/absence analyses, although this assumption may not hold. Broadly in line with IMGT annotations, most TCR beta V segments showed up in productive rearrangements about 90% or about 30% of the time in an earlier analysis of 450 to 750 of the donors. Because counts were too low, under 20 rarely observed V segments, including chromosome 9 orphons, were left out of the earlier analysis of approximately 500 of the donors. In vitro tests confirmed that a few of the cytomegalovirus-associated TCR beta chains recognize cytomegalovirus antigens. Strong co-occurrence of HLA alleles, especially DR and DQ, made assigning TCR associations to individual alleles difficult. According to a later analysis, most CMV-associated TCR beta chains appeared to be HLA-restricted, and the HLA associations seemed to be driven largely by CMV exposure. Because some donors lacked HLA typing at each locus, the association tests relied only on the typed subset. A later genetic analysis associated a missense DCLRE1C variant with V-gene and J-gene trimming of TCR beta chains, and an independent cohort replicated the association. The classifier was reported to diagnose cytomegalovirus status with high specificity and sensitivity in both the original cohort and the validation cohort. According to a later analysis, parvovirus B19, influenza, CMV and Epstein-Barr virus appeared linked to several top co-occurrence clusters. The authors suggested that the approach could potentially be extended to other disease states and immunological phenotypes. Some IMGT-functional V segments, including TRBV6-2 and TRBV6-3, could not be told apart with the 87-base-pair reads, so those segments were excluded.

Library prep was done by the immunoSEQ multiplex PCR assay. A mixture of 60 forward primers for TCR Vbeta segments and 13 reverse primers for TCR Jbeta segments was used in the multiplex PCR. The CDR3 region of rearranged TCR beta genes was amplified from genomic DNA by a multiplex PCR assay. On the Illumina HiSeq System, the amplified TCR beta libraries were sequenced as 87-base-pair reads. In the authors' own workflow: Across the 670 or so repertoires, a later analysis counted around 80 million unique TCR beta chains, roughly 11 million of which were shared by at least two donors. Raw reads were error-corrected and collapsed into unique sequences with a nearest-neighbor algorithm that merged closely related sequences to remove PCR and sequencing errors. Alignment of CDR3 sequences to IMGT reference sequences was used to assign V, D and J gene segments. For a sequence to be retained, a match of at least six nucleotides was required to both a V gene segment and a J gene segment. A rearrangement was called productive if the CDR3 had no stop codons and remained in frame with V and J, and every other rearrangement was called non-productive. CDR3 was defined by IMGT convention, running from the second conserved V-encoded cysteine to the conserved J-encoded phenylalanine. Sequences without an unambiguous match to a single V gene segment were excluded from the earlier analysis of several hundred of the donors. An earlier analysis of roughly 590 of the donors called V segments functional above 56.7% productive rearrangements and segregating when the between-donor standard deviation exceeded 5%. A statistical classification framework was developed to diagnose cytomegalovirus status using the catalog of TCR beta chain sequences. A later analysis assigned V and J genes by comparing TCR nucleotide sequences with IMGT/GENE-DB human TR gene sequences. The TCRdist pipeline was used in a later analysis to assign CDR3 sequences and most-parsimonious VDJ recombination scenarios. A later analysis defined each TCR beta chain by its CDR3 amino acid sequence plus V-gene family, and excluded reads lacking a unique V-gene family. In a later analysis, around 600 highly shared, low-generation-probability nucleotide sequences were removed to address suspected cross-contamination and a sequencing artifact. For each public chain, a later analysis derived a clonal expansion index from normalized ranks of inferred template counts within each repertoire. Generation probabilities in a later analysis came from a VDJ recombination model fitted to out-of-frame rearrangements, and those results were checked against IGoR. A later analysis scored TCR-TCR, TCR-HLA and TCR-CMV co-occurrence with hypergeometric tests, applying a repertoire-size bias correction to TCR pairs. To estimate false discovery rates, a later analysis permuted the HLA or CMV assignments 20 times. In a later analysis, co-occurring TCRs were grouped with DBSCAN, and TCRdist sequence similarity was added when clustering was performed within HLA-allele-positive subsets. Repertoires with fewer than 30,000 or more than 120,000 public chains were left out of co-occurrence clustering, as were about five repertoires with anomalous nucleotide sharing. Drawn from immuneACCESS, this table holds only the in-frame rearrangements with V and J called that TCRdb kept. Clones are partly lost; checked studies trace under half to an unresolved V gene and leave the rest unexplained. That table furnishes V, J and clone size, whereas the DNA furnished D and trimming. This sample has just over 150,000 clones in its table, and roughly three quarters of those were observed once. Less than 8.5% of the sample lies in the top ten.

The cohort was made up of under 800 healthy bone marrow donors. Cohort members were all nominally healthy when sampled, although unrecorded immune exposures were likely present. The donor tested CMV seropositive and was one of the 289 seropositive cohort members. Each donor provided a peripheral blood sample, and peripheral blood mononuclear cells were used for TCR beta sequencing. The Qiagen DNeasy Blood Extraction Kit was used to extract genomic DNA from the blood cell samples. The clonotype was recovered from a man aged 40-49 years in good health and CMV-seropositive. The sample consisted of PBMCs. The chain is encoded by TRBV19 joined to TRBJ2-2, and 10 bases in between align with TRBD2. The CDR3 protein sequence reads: CASRKKAGGSNTGELFF. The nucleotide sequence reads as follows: TGTGCCAGTAGGAAAAAAGCGGGGGGGTCGAACACCGGGGAGCTGTTTTTT.